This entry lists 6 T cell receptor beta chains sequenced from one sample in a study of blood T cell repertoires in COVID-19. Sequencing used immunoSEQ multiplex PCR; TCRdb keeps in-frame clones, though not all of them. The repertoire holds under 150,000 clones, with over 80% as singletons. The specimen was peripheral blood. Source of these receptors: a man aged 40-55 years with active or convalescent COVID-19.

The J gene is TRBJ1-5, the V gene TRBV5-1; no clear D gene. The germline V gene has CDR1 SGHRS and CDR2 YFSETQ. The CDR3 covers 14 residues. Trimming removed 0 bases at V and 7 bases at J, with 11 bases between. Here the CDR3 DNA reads TGCGCCAGCAGCTTGGCAGGAGGGAACCAGCCCCAGCATTTT. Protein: CASSLAGGNQPQHF.

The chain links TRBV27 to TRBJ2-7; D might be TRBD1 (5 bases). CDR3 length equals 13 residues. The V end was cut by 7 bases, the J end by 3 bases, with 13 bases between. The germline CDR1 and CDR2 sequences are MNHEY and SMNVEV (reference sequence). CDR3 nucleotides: TGTGCCAGCACCCGGCAGGGAAGCTACGAGCAGTACTTC. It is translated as CASTRQGSYEQYF.

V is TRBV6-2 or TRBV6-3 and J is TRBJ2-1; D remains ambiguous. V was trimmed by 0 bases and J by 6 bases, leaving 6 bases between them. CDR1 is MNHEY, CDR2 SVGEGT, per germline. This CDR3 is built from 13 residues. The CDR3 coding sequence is TGTGCCAGCAGTTACTCTGAGCTCAATGAGCAGTTCTTC. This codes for CASSYSELNEQFF.

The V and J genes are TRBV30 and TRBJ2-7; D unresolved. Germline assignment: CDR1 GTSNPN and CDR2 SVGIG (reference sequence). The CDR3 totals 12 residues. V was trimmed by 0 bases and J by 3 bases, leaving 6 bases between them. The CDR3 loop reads CAWSVSLYEQYF. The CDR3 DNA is TGTGCCTGGAGTGTTAGCCTCTACGAGCAGTACTTC.

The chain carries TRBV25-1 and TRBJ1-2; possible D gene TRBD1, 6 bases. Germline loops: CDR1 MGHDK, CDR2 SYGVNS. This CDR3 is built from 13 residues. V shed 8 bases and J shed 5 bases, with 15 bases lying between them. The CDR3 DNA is TGTGCCAGCTCCTCCCAAGGGGGATATGGCTACACCTTC. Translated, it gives CASSSQGGYGYTF.

The CDR3 loop is CASMGTSGSGNEQFF. The CDR3 region has the DNA TGTGCCAGCATGGGGACTAGCGGGTCGGGCAATGAGCAGTTCTTC. V gene TRBV2 combines with J gene TRBJ2-1; 12 bases are shared with TRBD2. V was pared by 7 bases and J by 6 bases, with 7 bases of the junction left unmatched. Germline CDR1 SNHLY, CDR2 FYNNEI. The CDR3 has 15 amino acids. Using reference TRBV2 and TRBJ2-1 for the parts outside the CDR3, the full variable domain is EPEVTQTPSHQVTQMGQEVILRCVPISNHLYFYWYRQILGQKVEFLVSFYNNEISEKSEIFDDQFSVERPDGSNFTLKIRSTKLEDSAMYFCASMGTSGSGNEQFFGPGTRLTVL.